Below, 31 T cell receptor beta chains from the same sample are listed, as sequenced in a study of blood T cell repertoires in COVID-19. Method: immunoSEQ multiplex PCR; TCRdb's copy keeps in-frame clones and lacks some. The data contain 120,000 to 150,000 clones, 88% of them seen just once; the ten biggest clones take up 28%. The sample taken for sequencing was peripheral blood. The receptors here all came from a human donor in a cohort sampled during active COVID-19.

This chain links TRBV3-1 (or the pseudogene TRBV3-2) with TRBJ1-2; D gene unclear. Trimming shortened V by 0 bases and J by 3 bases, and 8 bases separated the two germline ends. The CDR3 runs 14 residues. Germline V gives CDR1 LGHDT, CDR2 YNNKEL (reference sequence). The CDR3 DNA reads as TGTGCCAGCAGCCAAGATCCCTTTGACTATGGCTACACCTTC. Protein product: CASSQDPFDYGYTF.

This chain's CDR3 is CASTLSGQVRQPQHF. DNA of the CDR3: TGTGCCAGCACCCTTTCGGGACAGGTTCGTCAGCCCCAGCATTTT. The V and J genes are TRBV5-5 and TRBJ1-5; TRBD1 matches at 8 bases. The J segment lost 6 bases and the V segment lost 6 bases, leaving 11 bases of the junction unmatched. From germline, CDR1 is SGHKS and CDR2 YYEKEE (reference sequence). This CDR3 region has 15 residues. Filled out from reference TRBV5-5 and TRBJ1-5, the complete variable domain reads DAGVTQSPTHLIKTRGQQVTLRCSPISGHKSVSWYQQVLGQGPQFIFQYYEKEERGRGNFPDRFSARQFPNYSSELNVNALLLGDSALYLCASTLSGQVRQPQHFGDGTRLSIL.

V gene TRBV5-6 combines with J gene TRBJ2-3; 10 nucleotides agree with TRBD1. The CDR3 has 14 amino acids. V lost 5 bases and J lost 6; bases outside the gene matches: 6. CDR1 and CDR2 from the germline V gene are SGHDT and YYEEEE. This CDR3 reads CASRTRDRGDTQYF. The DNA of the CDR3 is TGTGCCAGCAGGACACGGGACAGGGGCGATACGCAGTATTTT.

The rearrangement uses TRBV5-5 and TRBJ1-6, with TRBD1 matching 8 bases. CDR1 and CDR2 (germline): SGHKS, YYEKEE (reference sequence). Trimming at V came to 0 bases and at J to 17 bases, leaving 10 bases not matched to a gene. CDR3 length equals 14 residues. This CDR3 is CASSLGQGASRVHF. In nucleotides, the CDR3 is TGTGCCAGCAGCTTGGGGCAGGGGGCCTCCAGGGTCCACTTT. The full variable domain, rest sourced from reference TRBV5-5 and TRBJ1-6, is DAGVTQSPTHLIKTRGQQVTLRCSPISGHKSVSWYQQVLGQGPQFIFQYYEKEERGRGNFPDRFSARQFPNYSSELNVNALLLGDSALYLCASSLGQGASRVHFGNGTRLTVT.

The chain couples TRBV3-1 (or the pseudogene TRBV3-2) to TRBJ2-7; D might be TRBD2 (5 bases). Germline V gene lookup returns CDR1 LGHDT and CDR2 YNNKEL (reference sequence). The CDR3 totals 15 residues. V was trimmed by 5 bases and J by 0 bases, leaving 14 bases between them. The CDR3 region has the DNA TGTGCCAGCAGCTTTACCGGGGTCTTCTCCTACGAGCAGTACTTC. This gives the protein CASSFTGVFSYEQYF.

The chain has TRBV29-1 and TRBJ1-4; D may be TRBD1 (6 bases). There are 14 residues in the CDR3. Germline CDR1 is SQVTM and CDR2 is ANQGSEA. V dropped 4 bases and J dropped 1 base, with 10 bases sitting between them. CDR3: CSVVPTGTNEKLFF. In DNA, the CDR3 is TGCAGCGTTGTCCCGACAGGAACTAATGAAAAACTGTTTTTT.

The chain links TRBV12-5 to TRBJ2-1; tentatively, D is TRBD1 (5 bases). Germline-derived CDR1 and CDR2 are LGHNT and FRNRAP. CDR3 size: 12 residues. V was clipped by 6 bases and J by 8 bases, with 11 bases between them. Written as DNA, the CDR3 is TGTGCTAGTGGCCTGGACAACTATGAGCAGTTCTTC. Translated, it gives CASGLDNYEQFF.

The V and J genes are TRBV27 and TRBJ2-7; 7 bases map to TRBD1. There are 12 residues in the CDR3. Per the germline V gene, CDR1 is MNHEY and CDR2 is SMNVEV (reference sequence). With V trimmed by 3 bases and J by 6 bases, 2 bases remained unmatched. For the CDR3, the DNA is TGTGCCAGCAGTTTGAACAGGGGCGAGCAGTACTTC. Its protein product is CASSLNRGEQYF.

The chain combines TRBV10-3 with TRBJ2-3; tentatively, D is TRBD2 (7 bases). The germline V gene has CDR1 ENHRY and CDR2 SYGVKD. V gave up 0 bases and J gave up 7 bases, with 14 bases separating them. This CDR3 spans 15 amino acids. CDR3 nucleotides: TGTGCCATCAGTGAGTCGGAGGGGGGGCCGAATACGCAGTATTTT. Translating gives CAISESEGGPNTQYF.

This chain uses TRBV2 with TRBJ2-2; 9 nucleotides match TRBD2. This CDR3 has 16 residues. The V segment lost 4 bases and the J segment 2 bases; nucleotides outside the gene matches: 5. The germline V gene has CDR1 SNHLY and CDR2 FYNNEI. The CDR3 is CASSVSGTSNTGELFF. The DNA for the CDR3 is TGTGCCAGCAGTGTTTCCGGGACTAGCAACACCGGGGAGCTGTTTTTT.

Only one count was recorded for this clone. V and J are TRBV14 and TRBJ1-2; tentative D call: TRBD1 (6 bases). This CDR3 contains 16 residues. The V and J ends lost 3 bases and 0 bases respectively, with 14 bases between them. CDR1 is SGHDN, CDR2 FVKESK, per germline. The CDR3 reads CASSQMGRGANYGYTF. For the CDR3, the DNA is TGTGCCAGCAGCCAGATGGGCAGGGGAGCTAACTATGGCTACACCTTC.

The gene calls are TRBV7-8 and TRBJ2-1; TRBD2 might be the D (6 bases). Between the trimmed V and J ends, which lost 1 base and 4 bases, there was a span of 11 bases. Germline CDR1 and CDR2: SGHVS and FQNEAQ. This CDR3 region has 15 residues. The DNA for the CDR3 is TGTGCCAGCAGCTTAGGCGGGGACCCTTACAATGAGCAGTTCTTC. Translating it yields CASSLGGDPYNEQFF.

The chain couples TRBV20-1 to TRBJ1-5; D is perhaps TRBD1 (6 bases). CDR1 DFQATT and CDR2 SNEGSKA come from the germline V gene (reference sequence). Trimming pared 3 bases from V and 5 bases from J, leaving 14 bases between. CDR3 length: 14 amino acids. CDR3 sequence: CSASNGGADQPQHF. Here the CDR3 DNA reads TGCAGTGCTAGTAATGGGGGCGCCGATCAGCCCCAGCATTTT.

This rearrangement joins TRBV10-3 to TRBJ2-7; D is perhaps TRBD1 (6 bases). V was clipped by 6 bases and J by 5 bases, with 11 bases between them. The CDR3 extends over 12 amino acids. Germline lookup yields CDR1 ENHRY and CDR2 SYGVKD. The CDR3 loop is CAIRQGWDEQYF. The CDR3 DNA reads TGTGCCATCAGACAGGGTTGGGACGAGCAGTACTTC.

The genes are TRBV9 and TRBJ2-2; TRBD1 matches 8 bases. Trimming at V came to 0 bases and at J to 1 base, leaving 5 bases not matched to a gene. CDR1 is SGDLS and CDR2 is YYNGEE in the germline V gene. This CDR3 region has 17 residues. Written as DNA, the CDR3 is TGTGCCAGCAGCGTAGAGGACAGGGTGTTGAACACCGGGGAGCTGTTTTTT. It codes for CASSVEDRVLNTGELFF.

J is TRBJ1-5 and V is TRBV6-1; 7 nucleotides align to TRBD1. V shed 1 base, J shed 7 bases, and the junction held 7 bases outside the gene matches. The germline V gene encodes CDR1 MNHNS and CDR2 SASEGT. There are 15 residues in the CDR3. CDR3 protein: CASSEGNRGRQPQHF. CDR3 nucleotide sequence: TGTGCCAGCAGTGAAGGAAACAGGGGTAGACAGCCCCAGCATTTT.

CDR3 residues: CASSTERGVTYNEQFF. As DNA, the CDR3 is TGTGCCAGCAGCACTGAGCGGGGGGTGACCTACAATGAGCAGTTCTTC. The V call is TRBV5-4, the J call TRBJ2-1; 9 bases match TRBD2. The V segment lost 4 bases and the J segment 2 bases; nucleotides outside the gene matches: 7. The CDR3 has 16 residues. Germline CDR1 and CDR2: SGHNT and YYREEE (reference sequence). The full variable domain, rest sourced from reference TRBV5-4 and TRBJ2-1, is ETGVTQSPTHLIKTRGQQVTLRCSSQSGHNTVSWYQQALGQGPQFIFQYYREEENGRGNFPPRFSGLQFPNYSSELNVNALELDDSALYLCASSTERGVTYNEQFFGPGTRLTVL.

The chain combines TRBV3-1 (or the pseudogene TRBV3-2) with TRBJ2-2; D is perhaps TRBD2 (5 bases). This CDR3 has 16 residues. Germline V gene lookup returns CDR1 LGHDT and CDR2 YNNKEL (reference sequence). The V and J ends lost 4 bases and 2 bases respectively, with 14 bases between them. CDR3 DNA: TGTGCCAGCAGCCGGAGGTCGACTACAAACACCGGGGAGCTGTTTTTT. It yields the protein CASSRRSTTNTGELFF.

This CDR3 reads CASNIQGTDTQYF. CDR3 nucleotide sequence: TGTGCCAGCAATATACAGGGAACAGATACGCAGTATTTT. The chain joins TRBV12-3 or TRBV12-4 to TRBJ2-3; D perhaps matches TRBD1 (6 bases). This CDR3 spans 13 amino acids. Trimming cost V 7 bases and J 3 bases, with 11 bases left between them.

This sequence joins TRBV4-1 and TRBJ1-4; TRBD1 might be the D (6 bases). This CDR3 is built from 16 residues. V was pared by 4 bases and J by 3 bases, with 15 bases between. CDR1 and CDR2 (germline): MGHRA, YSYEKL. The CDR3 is CASSRTSAGANEKLFF. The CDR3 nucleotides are TGCGCCAGCAGCCGTACCTCCGCAGGGGCTAATGAAAAACTGTTTTTT.

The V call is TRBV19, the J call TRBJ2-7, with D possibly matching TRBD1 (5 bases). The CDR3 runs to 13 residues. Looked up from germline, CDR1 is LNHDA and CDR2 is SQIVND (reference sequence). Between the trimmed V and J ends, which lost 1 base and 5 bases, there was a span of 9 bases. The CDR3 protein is CASSIGQGDEQYF. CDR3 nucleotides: TGTGCCAGTAGTATAGGTCAGGGTGACGAGCAGTACTTC.

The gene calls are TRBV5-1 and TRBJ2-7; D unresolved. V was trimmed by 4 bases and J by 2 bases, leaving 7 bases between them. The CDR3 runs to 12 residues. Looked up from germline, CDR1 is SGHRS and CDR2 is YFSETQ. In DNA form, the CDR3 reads TGCGCCAGCAGCCCCAACACCTACGAGCAGTACTTC. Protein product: CASSPNTYEQYF.

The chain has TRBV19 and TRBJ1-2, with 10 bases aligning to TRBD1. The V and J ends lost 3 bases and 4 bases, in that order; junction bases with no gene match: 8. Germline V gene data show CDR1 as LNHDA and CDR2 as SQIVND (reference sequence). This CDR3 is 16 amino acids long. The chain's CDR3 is CASSIATGGYSYGYTF. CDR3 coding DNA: TGTGCCAGTAGTATCGCGACAGGGGGCTATTCCTATGGCTACACCTTC.

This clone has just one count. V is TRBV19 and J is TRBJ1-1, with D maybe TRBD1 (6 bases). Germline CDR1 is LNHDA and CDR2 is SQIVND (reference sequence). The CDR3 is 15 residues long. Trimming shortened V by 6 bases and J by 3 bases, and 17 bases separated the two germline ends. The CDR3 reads CASSPITGPYTEAFF. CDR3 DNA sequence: TGTGCCAGTAGCCCTATTACAGGGCCGTACACTGAAGCTTTCTTT.

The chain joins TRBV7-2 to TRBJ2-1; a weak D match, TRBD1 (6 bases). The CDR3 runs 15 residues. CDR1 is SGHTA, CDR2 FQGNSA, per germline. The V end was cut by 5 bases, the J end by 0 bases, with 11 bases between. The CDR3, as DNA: TGTGCCAGCAGCAAGGACAGAGGCTCCTACAATGAGCAGTTCTTC. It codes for CASSKDRGSYNEQFF.

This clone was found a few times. The CDR3 region has the DNA TGTGCCTGGAGTGTACTCACAGAAGGTTCACCCCTCCACTTT. Protein sequence: CAWSVLTEGSPLHF. This sequence joins TRBV30 and TRBJ1-6; D not certain. Germline V CDR1 and CDR2: GTSNPN, SVGIG (reference sequence). CDR3 length equals 14 residues. The V and J ends lost 0 bases and 9 bases respectively, with 12 bases between them.

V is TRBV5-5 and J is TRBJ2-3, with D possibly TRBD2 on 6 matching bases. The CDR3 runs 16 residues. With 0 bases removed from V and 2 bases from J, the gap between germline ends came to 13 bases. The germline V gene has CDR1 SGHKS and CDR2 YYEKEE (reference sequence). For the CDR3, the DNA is TGTGCCAGCAGCTTGGTAGGAGGGGCATACACAGATACGCAGTATTTT. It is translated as CASSLVGGAYTDTQYF.

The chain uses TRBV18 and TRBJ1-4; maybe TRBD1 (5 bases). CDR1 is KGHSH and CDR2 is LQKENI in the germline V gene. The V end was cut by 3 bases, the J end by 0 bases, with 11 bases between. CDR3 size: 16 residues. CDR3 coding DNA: TGTGCCAGCTCACCCCCGGGGGGTGCAACTAATGAAAAACTGTTTTTT. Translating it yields CASSPPGGATNEKLFF.

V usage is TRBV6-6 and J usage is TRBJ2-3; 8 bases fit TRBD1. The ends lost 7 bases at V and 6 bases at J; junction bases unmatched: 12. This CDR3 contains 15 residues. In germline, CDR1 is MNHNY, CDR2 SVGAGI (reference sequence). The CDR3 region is CASTDPGQVVDTQYF. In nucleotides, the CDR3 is TGTGCCAGCACCGACCCGGGACAGGTTGTGGATACGCAGTATTTT.

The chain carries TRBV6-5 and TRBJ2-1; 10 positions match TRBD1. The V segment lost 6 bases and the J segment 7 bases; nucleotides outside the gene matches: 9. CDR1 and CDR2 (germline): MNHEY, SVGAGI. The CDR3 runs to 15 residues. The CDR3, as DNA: TGTGCCAGCAGCGCGGGACAGGGGTCGGGAAATGAGCAGTTCTTC. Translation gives CASSAGQGSGNEQFF.

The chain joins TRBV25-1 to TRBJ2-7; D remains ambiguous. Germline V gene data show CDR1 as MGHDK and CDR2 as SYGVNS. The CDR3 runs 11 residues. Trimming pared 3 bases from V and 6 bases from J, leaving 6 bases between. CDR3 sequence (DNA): TGTGCCAGCAGTGATATGGCCGAGCAGTACTTC. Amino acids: CASSDMAEQYF.